Listed below are T cell receptor beta chains from one sample, sequenced in a study of PD-L1 blockade in urothelial cancer. Some clones are missing from TCRdb's copy, which holds only in-frame ones; the method was immunoSEQ multiplex PCR. The table includes nearly 30,000 clones, approximately 87% detected once. The sequencing used PBMCs, collected around atezolizumab (anti-PD-L1) treatment. These receptors originate from a man between 50 and 59 years old with urothelial cancer. CDR3s include the opening cysteine and the closing phenylalanine or tryptophan. D genes are given only for firm matches. Some rows mark clone size as missing; the rest say once, few, many or name a class of expanded clone.

clone_size	d_call	v_call	j_call	cdr3_length	cdr3_nt	cdr3_aa
.	TRBD1	TRBV28	TRBJ1-5	15	TGTGCCAGCAGTTACGGACAGGCTAGCAATCAGCCCCAGCATTTT	CASSYGQASNQPQHF
.	.	TRBV5-1	TRBJ1-1	14	TGCGCCAGCAGACGAACGGACATTCCGACTGAAGCTTTCTTT	CASRRTDIPTEAFF
.	TRBD1	TRBV25-1	TRBJ1-2	15	TGTGCCAGCAGTGGCTCGGACAGGCCAGGGAGTGGCTACACCTTC	CASSGSDRPGSGYTF
.	TRBD1	TRBV7-2	TRBJ2-6	17	TGTGCCAGCAGCTTAGGCAGGGGGCACTCTGGGGCCAACGTCCTGACTTTC	CASSLGRGHSGANVLTF
.	.	TRBV7-2	TRBJ2-7	15	TGTGCCAGCAGCTTAGTACAGGACTATTCCTACGAGCAGTACTTC	CASSLVQDYSYEQYF
.	.	TRBV12-5	TRBJ1-2	14	TGTGCTAGTGGTTTGGCCGGGGTCGGCTATGGCTACACCTTC	CASGLAGVGYGYTF
.	TRBD1	TRBV5-1	TRBJ2-1	21	TGCGCCAGCAGTTATGCCAACAGGAACAGGGGGCCGGGAGGTTCTTACAATGAGCAGTTCTTC	CASSYANRNRGPGGSYNEQFF
.	TRBD2	TRBV7-6	TRBJ2-1	15	TGTGCCAGCAGCTCCAGCGGGAGGCACTACAATGAGCAGTTCTTC	CASSSSGRHYNEQFF
.	.	TRBV20-1	TRBJ2-1	11	TGCAGTGCTAGACGGAGCAATGAGCAGTTCTTC	CSARRSNEQFF
few	.	TRBV4-1	TRBJ2-1	17	TGCGCCAGCAGCCAAGCCGACCTAGGTTTCTCCTACAATGAGCAGTTCTTC	CASSQADLGFSYNEQFF
.	TRBD2	TRBV28	TRBJ2-1	16	TGTGCCAGCAGTTTATGGCTAGCGGGAAGTGACAATGAGCAGTTCTTC	CASSLWLAGSDNEQFF
.	TRBD1	TRBV4-1	TRBJ1-5	16	TGCGCCAGCAGCCAAGATCAGGGACAGCCAAATCAGCCCCAGCATTTT	CASSQDQGQPNQPQHF
.	TRBD1	TRBV6-1	TRBJ1-2	15	TGTGCCAGCAGTGCCTCCGGACAGGGGATCTATGGCTACACCTTC	CASSASGQGIYGYTF
.	.	TRBV30	TRBJ2-5	11	TGTGCCTGGTCAGGTAAAGAGACCCAGTACTTC	CAWSGKETQYF